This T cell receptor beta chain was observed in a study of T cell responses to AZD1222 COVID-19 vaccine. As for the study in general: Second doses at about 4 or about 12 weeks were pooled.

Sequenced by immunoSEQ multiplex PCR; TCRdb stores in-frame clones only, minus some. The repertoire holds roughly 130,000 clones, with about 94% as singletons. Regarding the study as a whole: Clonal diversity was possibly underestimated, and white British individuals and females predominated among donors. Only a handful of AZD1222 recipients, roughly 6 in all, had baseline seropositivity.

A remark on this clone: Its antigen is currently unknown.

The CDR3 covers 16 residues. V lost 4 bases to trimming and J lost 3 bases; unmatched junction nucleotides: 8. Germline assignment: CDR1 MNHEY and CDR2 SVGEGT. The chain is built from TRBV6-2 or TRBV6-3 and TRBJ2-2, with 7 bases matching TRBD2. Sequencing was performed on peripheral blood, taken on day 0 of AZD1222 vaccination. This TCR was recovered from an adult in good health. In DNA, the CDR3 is TGTGCCAGCAGTTCCAGCGGGGTGTCGGACACCGGGGAGCTGTTTTTT. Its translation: CASSSSGVSDTGELFF.